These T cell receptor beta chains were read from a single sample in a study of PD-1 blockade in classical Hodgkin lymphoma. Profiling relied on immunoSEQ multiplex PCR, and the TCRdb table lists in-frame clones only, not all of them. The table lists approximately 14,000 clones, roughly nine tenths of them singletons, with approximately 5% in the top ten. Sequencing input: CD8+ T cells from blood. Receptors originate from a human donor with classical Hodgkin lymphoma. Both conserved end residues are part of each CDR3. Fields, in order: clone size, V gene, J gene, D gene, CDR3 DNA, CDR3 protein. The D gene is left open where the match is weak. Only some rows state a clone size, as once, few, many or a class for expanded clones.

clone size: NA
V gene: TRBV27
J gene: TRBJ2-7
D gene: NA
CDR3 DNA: TGTGCCAGCAGTTTTGCCTACGAGCAGTACTTC
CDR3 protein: CASSFAYEQYF

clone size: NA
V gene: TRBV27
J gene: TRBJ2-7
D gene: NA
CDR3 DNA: TGTGCCAGCAGTTTCTCTGTCGGACCGTACATCTACGAGCAGTACTTC
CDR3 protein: CASSFSVGPYIYEQYF

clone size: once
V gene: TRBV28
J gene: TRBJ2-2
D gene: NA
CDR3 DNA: TGTGCCAGCAGTCGGGGGACCGATTACGGGGAGCTGTTTTTT
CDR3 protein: CASSRGTDYGELFF

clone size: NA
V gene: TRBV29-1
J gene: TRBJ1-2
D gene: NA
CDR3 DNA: TGCAGCGTTGAGGGGAACACGTATGGCTACACCTTC
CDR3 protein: CSVEGNTYGYTF

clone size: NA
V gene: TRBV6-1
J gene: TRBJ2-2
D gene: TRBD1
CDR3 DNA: TGTGCCAGCAGTGCTGTTAGGGGACAGGGGTATGCCGGGGAGCTGTTTTTT
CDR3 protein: CASSAVRGQGYAGELFF

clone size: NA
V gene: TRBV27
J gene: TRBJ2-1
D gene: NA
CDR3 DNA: TGTGCCAGCAGTCTAGGGTGGCGGAGTTCCTACAATGAGCAGTTCTTC
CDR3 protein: CASSLGWRSSYNEQFF

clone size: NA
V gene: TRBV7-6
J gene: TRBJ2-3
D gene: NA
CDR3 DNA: TGTGCCAGCAGCAGCGTGGGGGATACGCAGTATTTT
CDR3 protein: CASSSVGDTQYF

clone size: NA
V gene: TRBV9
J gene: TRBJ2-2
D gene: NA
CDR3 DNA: TGTGCCAGCAGCGTACAGCCAGACACCGGGGAGCTGTTTTTT
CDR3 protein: CASSVQPDTGELFF

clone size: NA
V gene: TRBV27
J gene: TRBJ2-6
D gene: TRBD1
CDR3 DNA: TGTGCCAGCAAGGGACAGCTCTCTGGGGCCAACGTCCTGACTTTC
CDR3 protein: CASKGQLSGANVLTF

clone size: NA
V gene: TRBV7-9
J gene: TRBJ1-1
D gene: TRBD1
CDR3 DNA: TGTGCCAGCAGCCCCGACAGGGGAAACACTGAAGCTTTCTTT
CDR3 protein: CASSPDRGNTEAFF

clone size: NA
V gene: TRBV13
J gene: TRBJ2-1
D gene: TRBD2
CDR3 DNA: TGTGCCAGCAGCCCAGCCGGGACTAGCGGGAGAGGGATTGAGCAGTTCTTC
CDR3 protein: CASSPAGTSGRGIEQFF

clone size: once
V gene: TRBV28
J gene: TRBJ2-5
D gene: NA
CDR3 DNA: TGTGCCAGCAGTTTAAGCGGACGAAGGTACTTC
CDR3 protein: CASSLSGRRYF

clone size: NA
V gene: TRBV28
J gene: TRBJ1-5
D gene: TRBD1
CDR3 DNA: TGTGCCAGCAGTTTTACTTCAGGGGGATGGCAGCCCCAGCATTTT
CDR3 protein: CASSFTSGGWQPQHF

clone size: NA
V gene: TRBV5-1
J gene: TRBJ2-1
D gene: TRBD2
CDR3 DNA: TGCGCCAGCAGCTTGGCCTCGGGAGGGATTCGGTACAATGAGCAGTTCTTC
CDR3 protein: CASSLASGGIRYNEQFF

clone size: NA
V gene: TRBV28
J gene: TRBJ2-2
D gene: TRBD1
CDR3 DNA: TGTGCCAGCAGTACCGAAACAGGGGGCGGAGGAGATACCGGGGAGCTGTTTTTT
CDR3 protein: CASSTETGGGGDTGELFF

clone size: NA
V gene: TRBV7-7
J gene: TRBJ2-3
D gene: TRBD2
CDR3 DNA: TGTGCTAGCAGCCGCACTAGCGGGAGAGGGACAGATACGCAGTATTTT
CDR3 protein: CASSRTSGRGTDTQYF

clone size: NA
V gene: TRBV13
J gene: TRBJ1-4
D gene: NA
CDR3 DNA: TGTGCCAGCAGCGTGACCAGGGTGACTAATGAAAAACTGTTTTTT
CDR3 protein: CASSVTRVTNEKLFF

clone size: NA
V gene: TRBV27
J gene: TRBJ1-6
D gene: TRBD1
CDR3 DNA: TGTGCCAGCAGTTCCAGTCAGGGGGGGAATTCACCCCTCCACTTT
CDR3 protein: CASSSSQGGNSPLHF

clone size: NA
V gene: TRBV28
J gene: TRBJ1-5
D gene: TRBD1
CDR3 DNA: TGTGCCAGCAGTTTGACAGGGGGCTCCTCAGGGCCCCAGCATTTT
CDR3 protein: CASSLTGGSSGPQHF

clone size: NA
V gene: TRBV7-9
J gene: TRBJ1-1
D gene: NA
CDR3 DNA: TGTGCCAGCAGCTTAGGATCGCCAGGGGCGAACACTGAAGCTTTCTTT
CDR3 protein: CASSLGSPGANTEAFF

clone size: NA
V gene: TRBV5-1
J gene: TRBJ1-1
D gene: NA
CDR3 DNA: TGCGCCAGCAGCTTAGTGGAGTGGGTGGGGAACACTGAAGCTTTCTTT
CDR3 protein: CASSLVEWVGNTEAFF

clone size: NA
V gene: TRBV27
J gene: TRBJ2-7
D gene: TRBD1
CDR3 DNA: TGTGCCAGCAGTAAGCCTCACAGGGGTTGGGAGCAGTACTTC
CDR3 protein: CASSKPHRGWEQYF

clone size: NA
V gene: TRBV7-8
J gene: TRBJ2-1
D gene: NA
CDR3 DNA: TGTGCCAGCATGGGGGAAAGTGTGTATGAGCAGTTCTTC
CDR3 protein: CASMGESVYEQFF

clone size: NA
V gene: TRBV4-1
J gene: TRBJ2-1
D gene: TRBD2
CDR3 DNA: TGCGCCAGCAGCCCGACTAGCGGGGGGCCCGGTTACAATGAGCAGTTCTTC
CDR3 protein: CASSPTSGGPGYNEQFF

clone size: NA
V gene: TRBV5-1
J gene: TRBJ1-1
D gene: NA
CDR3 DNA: TGCGCCAGCAGCTTGGCCTTCCAGACGGGAAGAATGAACACTGAAGCTTTCTTT
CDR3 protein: CASSLAFQTGRMNTEAFF

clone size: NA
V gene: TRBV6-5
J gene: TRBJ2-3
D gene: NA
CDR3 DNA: TGTGCCAGCAGTCCCTCAGGGGGGCCGACAGATACGCAGTATTTT
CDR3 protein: CASSPSGGPTDTQYF

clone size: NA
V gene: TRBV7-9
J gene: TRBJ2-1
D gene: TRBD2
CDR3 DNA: TGTGCCAGCAGCTTAGTAGCTAGCGGGAGGGGCGATGAGCAGTTCTTC
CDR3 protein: CASSLVASGRGDEQFF

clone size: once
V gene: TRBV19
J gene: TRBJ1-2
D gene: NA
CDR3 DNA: TGTGCCAGTAGTACCCTCGAGGGTGCTAACTATGGCTACACCTTC
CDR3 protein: CASSTLEGANYGYTF

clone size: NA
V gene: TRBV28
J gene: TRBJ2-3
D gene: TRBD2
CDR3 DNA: TGTGCCAGCAGTTTACTAGCGGGTCCGGGGAGCACAGATACGCAGTATTTT
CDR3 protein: CASSLLAGPGSTDTQYF

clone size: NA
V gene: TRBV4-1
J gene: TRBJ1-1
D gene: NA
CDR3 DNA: TGCGCCAGCAGCCAAGATTGGGGGCTCACGACTGAAGCTTTCTTT
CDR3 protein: CASSQDWGLTTEAFF

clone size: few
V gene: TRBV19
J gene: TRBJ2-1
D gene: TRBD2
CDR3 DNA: TGTGCCAGTAGTATGGGACTAGCCCCCCGTAGGGGGAATGAGCAGTTCTTC
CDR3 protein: CASSMGLAPRRGNEQFF